These T cell receptor beta chains were read from a single sample in a study of chemoradiotherapy in HPV16-positive cancers. The method was immunoSEQ multiplex PCR; TCRdb's version includes in-frame clones alone and lacks a portion of them. The sample has roughly 1,100 clones; roughly 39% are singletons. Sample acquisition took place from a patient who underwent chemoradiotherapy. These TCRs come from a human donor with HPV-associated anogenital cancer. Each CDR3 is given with its conserved first and last residue. Fields, in order: J gene, CDR3 length, V gene, CDR3 protein.

J gene: TRBJ1-5
CDR3 length: 14
V gene: TRBV6-1
CDR3 protein: CASSEQPRNQPQHF

J gene: TRBJ2-3
CDR3 length: 16
V gene: TRBV19
CDR3 protein: CASSSPPEGYTDTQYF

J gene: TRBJ2-1
CDR3 length: 16
V gene: TRBV27
CDR3 protein: CASSLGQGASYNEQFF

J gene: TRBJ1-1
CDR3 length: 15
V gene: TRBV5-1
CDR3 protein: CASSSGQGSNTEAFF

J gene: TRBJ2-1
CDR3 length: 15
V gene: TRBV7-3
CDR3 protein: CASSLGTRLSDEQFF

J gene: TRBJ1-5
CDR3 length: 16
V gene: TRBV27
CDR3 protein: CASSLSWGNLGQPQHF

J gene: TRBJ1-1
CDR3 length: 12
V gene: TRBV10-3
CDR3 protein: CAINGPNTEAFF

J gene: TRBJ1-6
CDR3 length: 14
V gene: TRBV30
CDR3 protein: CAWSRTLNNSPLHF

J gene: TRBJ2-3
CDR3 length: 16
V gene: TRBV9
CDR3 protein: CASSVAPGTLTGTQYF

J gene: TRBJ1-2
CDR3 length: 15
V gene: TRBV2
CDR3 protein: CASSGVGGGRDGYTF

J gene: TRBJ2-3
CDR3 length: 14
V gene: TRBV7-3
CDR3 protein: CASSGSGRPDTQYF

J gene: TRBJ1-5
CDR3 length: 15
V gene: TRBV5-1
CDR3 protein: CASSPETGHNQPQHF

J gene: TRBJ1-2
CDR3 length: 13
V gene: TRBV6-5
CDR3 protein: CASSYDRNYGYTF

J gene: TRBJ2-2
CDR3 length: 14
V gene: TRBV29-1
CDR3 protein: CSVVSQANTGELFF

J gene: TRBJ2-7
CDR3 length: 14
V gene: TRBV29-1
CDR3 protein: CSVYSEISSYEQYF